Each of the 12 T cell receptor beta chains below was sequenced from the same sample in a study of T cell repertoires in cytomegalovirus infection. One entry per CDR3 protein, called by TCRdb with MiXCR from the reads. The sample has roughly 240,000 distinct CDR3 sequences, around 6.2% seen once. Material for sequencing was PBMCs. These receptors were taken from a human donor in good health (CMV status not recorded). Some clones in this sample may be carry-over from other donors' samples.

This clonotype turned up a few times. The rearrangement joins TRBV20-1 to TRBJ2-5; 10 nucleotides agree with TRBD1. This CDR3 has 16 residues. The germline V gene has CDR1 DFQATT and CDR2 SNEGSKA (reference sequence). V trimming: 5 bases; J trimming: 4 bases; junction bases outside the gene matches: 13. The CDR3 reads CSAVQDRDRGRETQYF. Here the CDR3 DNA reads TGCAGTGCTGTACAAGACCGGGACAGGGGTAGAGAGACCCAGTACTTC.

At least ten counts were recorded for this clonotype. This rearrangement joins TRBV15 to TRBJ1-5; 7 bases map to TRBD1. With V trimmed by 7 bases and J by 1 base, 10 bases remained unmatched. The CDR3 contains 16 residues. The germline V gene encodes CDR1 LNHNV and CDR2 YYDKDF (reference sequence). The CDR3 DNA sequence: TGTGCCACCAACGCCGGAGGACAGGCGAGCAATCAGCCCCAGCATTTT. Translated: CATNAGGQASNQPQHF.

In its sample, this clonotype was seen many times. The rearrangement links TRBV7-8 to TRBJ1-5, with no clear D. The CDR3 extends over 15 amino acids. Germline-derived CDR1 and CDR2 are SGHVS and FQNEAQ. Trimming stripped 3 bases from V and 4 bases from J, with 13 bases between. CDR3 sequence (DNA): TGTGCCAGCAGCTTCTCCGTACAGACAAATCAGCCCCAGCATTTT. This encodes CASSFSVQTNQPQHF. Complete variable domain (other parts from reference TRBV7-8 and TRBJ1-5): GAGVSQSPRYKVAKRGQDVALRCDPISGHVSLFWYQQALGQGPEFLTYFQNEAQLDKSGLPSDRFFAERPEGSVSTLKIQRTQQEDSAVYLCASSFSVQTNQPQHFGDGTRLSIL.

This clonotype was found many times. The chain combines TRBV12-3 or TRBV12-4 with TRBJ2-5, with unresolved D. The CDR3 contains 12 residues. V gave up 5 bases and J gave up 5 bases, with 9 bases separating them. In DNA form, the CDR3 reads TGTGCCAGCAGTCTTTCTCCGGAGACCCAGTACTTC. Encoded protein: CASSLSPETQYF.

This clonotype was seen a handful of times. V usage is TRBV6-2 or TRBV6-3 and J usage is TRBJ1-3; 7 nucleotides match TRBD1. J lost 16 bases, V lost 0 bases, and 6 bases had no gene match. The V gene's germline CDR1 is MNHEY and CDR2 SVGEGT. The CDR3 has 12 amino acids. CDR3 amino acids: CASSYSAGTAYF. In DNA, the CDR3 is TGTGCCAGCAGTTACTCCGCCGGGACAGCCTATTTT.

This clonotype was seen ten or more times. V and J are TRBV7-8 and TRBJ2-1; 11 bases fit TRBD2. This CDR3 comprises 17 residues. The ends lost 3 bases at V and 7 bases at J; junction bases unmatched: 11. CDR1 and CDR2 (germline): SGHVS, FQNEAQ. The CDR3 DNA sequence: TGTGCCAGCAGCTTCACCTTAGCGGGGGGGCCATTTAATGAGCAGTTCTTC. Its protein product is CASSFTLAGGPFNEQFF. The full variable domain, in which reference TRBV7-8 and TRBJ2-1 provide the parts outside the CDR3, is GAGVSQSPRYKVAKRGQDVALRCDPISGHVSLFWYQQALGQGPEFLTYFQNEAQLDKSGLPSDRFFAERPEGSVSTLKIQRTQQEDSAVYLCASSFTLAGGPFNEQFFGPGTRLTVL.

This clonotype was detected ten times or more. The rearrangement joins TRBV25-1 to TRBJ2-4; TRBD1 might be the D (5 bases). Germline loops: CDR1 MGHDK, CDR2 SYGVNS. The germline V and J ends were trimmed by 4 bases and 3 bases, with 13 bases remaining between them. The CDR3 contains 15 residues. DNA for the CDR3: TGTGCCAGCAGTGTTTCGACAGCCATCAAAAACATTCAGTACTTC. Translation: CASSVSTAIKNIQYF.

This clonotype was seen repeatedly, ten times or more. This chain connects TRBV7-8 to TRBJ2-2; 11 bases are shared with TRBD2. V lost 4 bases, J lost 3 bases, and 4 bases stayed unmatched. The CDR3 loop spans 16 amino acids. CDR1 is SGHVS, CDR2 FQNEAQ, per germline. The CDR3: CASSYSGGADTGELFF. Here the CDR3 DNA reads TGTGCCAGCAGCTATAGCGGGGGGGCCGACACCGGGGAGCTGTTTTTT.

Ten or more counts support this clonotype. CDR3 sequence (DNA): TGTGCCAGCAGCTTAGGGACTAGCGGGGTCACAGATACGCAGTATTTT. Amino acid sequence: CASSLGTSGVTDTQYF. The chain combines TRBV7-2 with TRBJ2-3; TRBD2 matches 12 bases. Trimming removed 1 base from V and 2 bases from J; junction bases left unmatched: 1. Per the germline V gene, CDR1 is SGHTA and CDR2 is FQGNSA. The CDR3 has 16 amino acids. The full variable domain, in which reference TRBV7-2 and TRBJ2-3 provide the parts outside the CDR3, is GAGVSQSPSNKVTEKGKDVELRCDPISGHTALYWYRQSLGQGLEFLIYFQGNSAPDKSGLPSDRFSAERTGGSVSTLTIQRTQQEDSAVYLCASSLGTSGVTDTQYFGPGTRLTVL.

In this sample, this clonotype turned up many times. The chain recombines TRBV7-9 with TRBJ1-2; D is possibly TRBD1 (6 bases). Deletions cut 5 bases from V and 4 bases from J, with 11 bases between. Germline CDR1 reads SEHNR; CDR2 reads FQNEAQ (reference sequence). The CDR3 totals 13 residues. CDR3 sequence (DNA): TGTGCCAGCAGCCATGACAGGTTCTATGGCTACACCTTC. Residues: CASSHDRFYGYTF.

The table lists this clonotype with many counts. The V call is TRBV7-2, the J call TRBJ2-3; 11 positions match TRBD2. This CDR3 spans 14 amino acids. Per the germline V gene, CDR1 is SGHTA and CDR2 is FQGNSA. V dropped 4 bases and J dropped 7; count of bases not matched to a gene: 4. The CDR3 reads CASSSTSGGYTQYF. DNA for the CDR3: TGTGCCAGCAGCTCTACTAGCGGGGGCTATACGCAGTATTTT.

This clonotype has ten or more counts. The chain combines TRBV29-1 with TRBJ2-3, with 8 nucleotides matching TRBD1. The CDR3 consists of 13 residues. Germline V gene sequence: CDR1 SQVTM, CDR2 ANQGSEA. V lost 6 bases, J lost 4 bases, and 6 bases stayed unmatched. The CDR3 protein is CSVGQGGADTQYF. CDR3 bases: TGCAGCGTAGGACAGGGTGGCGCAGATACGCAGTATTTT.